One and the same sample provided the 27 T cell receptor beta chains below, sequenced in a study of T cells in tuberculosis. After thawing and overnight rest, PBMC were stained with GMM-loaded CD1B tetramer, viability dye and anti-CD3 for sorting. The lipid loaded on the CD1B tetramers was C32 glucose monomycolate from Rhodococcus equi. Clones were read by immunoSEQ multiplex PCR, and TCRdb kept only the in-frame ones, dropping some. The profile shows around 60,000 clones, 81% of them singletons. Sequencing was performed on CD1b-GMM tetramer-negative cells sorted from PBMCs. These receptors all stem from an adult woman with latent tuberculosis.

The V and J genes are TRBV27 and TRBJ2-7, with 7 bases identical to TRBD1. The CDR3 runs 15 residues. V trimming: 5 bases; J trimming: 1 base; junction bases outside the gene matches: 8. The germline CDR1 and CDR2 sequences are MNHEY and SMNVEV (reference sequence). In DNA form, the CDR3 reads TGTGCCAGCAGTCCAACCGGGACAGCTTCCTACGAGCAGTACTTC. As protein: CASSPTGTASYEQYF.

The V gene is TRBV10-3, the J gene TRBJ1-5; D is perhaps TRBD1 (5 bases). The CDR3 has 15 residues. Looked up from germline, CDR1 is ENHRY and CDR2 is SYGVKD. With 0 bases removed from V and 12 bases from J, the gap between germline ends came to 18 bases. This CDR3 is CAISESGSHGDSQHF. The CDR3 region has the DNA TGTGCCATCAGTGAGTCTGGTTCCCATGGAGACAGCCAGCATTTT.

V usage is TRBV5-5 and J usage is TRBJ1-2, with D unresolved. V dropped 1 base and J dropped 6 bases, with 10 bases sitting between them. The germline CDR1 and CDR2 sequences are SGHKS and YYEKEE (reference sequence). The CDR3 has 13 residues. The CDR3 here is CASSLMRSDGYTF. DNA for the CDR3: TGTGCCAGCAGCTTGATGCGGTCGGATGGCTACACCTTC.

This clone came up once. The V gene is TRBV5-1, the J gene TRBJ2-7; a weak D match, TRBD1 (5 bases). CDR1 is SGHRS, CDR2 YFSETQ, per germline. The CDR3 is 13 residues long. CDR3 coding DNA: TGCGCTTCCCGACCGGACATGTCCTACGAGCAGTACTTC. This codes for CASRPDMSYEQYF.

In this sample, this clone turned up a few times. The V call is TRBV4-1, the J call TRBJ1-4, with TRBD1 matching over 7 bases. This CDR3 region has 16 residues. Germline-derived CDR1 and CDR2 are MGHRA and YSYEKL. The J segment lost 4 bases and the V segment lost 4 bases, leaving 9 bases of the junction unmatched. The CDR3 here is CASSLIRDSINEKLFF. CDR3 in DNA: TGCGCCAGCAGCCTTATCCGGGACAGTATTAATGAAAAACTGTTTTTT.

The chain has TRBV19 and TRBJ1-1; 7 nucleotides agree with TRBD1. V lost 6 bases, J lost 5 bases, and 12 bases stayed unmatched. Germline CDR1 and CDR2: LNHDA and SQIVND (reference sequence). This CDR3 spans 15 amino acids. The CDR3 DNA follows: TGTGCCAGTAGGGCCGGACAGGTTCAGGGAACTGAAGCTTTCTTT. Translated: CASRAGQVQGTEAFF.

V is TRBV5-4 and J is TRBJ1-5, with a possible D match to TRBD1 (6 bases). The CDR3 runs 13 residues. The germline CDR1 and CDR2 sequences are SGHNT and YYREEE (reference sequence). The V end lost 2 bases, the J end lost 7 bases, and 10 bases lay between the germline ends. The CDR3 DNA follows: TGTGCCAGCAGCTTACAGGGAGGGCAGCCCCAGCATTTT. It encodes CASSLQGGQPQHF.

This chain joins TRBV27 and TRBJ2-3; D ambiguous. The CDR3 covers 13 residues. The germline V gene has CDR1 MNHEY and CDR2 SMNVEV (reference sequence). V was pared by 6 bases and J by 0 bases, with 7 bases between. CDR3 DNA: TGTGCCAGCAGACCTATAAGCACAGATACGCAGTATTTT. It yields the protein CASRPISTDTQYF.

The rearrangement joins TRBV4-1 to TRBJ2-3; the D is unclear. Germline-derived CDR1 and CDR2 are MGHRA and YSYEKL. V was shortened by 1 base and J by 2 bases, with 7 bases between the two germline ends. The CDR3 sequence is 14 residues long. In DNA, the CDR3 is TGCGCCAGCAGCCAAGTTCGCGACACAGATACGCAGTATTTT. This gives the protein CASSQVRDTDTQYF.

The rearrangement joins TRBV19 to TRBJ1-4; D uncertain. The CDR3 is made up of 17 amino acids. From germline, CDR1 is LNHDA and CDR2 SQIVND (reference sequence). V gave up 5 bases and J gave up 0 bases, with 16 bases separating them. The CDR3 here is CASSSSGPGATNEKLFF. Here the CDR3 DNA reads TGTGCCAGTAGTTCCAGTGGCCCCGGAGCAACTAATGAAAAACTGTTTTTT. Full variable domain (remainder filled in from reference TRBV19 and TRBJ1-4): DGGITQSPKYLFRKEGQNVTLSCEQNLNHDAMYWYRQDPGQGLRLIYYSQIVNDFQKGDIAEGYSVSREKKESFPLTVTSAQKNPTAFYLCASSSSGPGATNEKLFFGSGTQLSVL.

This chain joins TRBV7-9 and TRBJ2-3; D not resolved. Between the trimmed V and J ends, which lost 5 bases and 2 bases, there was a span of 11 bases. Germline CDR1 and CDR2: SEHNR and FQNEAQ (reference sequence). This CDR3 is 14 amino acids long. The CDR3 nucleotides read TGTGCCAGCAGCACCATAGATTTCACAGATACGCAGTATTTT. Encoded protein: CASSTIDFTDTQYF. The full variable domain, its missing parts supplied by reference TRBV7-9 and TRBJ2-3, is DTGVSQNPRHKITKRGQNVTFRCDPISEHNRLYWYRQTLGQGPEFLTYFQNEAQLEKSRLLSDRFSAERPKGSFSTLEIQRTEQGDSAMYLCASSTIDFTDTQYFGPGTRLTVL.

V and J are TRBV6-4 and TRBJ2-3, with 9 bases that match TRBD2. The CDR3 contains 16 residues. Trimming removed 5 bases from V and 1 base from J; junction bases left unmatched: 7. The V gene's germline CDR1 is MRHNA and CDR2 SNTAGT. The CDR3 here is CASSTSGGSGTDTQYF. CDR3 DNA: TGTGCCAGCAGTACAAGCGGGGGGTCTGGCACAGATACGCAGTATTTT.

The rearrangement links TRBV7-6 to TRBJ2-1; D may be TRBD1 (6 bases). Deletions cut 4 bases from V and 2 bases from J, with 24 bases between. This CDR3 contains 19 residues. Germline CDR1 SGHVS, CDR2 FNYEAQ. CDR3 DNA sequence: TGTGCCAGCAGCTATTATATCCCGGGGTCCCAGGGGACCTACAATGAGCAGTTCTTC. Residues: CASSYYIPGSQGTYNEQFF.

V gene TRBV6-1 combines with J gene TRBJ2-3; D might be TRBD1 (5 bases). The CDR3 runs 13 residues. Trimming shortened V by 10 bases and J by 0 bases, and 11 bases separated the two germline ends. Germline assignment: CDR1 MNHNS and CDR2 SASEGT. The CDR3 here is CATVHRSTDTQYF. In DNA form, the CDR3 reads TGTGCCACCGTTCACAGGAGCACAGATACGCAGTATTTT.

CDR3 region: CASSSPDSSGNTIYF. The CDR3 bases are TGTGCCAGCAGTTCGCCGGACAGCTCTGGAAACACCATATATTTT. The gene calls are TRBV28 and TRBJ1-3; tentatively, D is TRBD1 (6 bases). V was pared by 4 bases and J by 0 bases, with 10 bases between. There are 15 residues in the CDR3. Germline loops: CDR1 MDHEN, CDR2 SYDVKM.

V is TRBV4-2 and J is TRBJ2-1; TRBD2 matches 9 bases. This CDR3 spans 20 amino acids. Per germline, CDR1 LGHNA and CDR2 YNFKEQ. Losses at the gene ends were 0 bases for V and 7 bases for J; bases not matched to a gene: 19. CDR3 loop: CASSQDRRYGSGSLGNEQFF. The CDR3 DNA reads TGTGCCAGCAGCCAAGATAGGAGGTATGGTAGCGGGAGCCTTGGGAATGAGCAGTTCTTC.

With respect to this clone: A junction boundary mismatches the germline segment, possibly from a read error. The genes are TRBV2 and TRBJ2-1, with TRBD1 as a possible D gene (5 bases). CDR3 size: 11 residues. The V gene's germline CDR1 is SNHLY and CDR2 FYNNEI. The CDR3 DNA follows: TGTGCCAGTTCCATGGACAACGAGCAGTTCTTC. This gives the protein CASSMDNEQFF. Filled out from reference TRBV2 and TRBJ2-1, the complete variable domain reads EPEVTQTPSHQVTQMGQEVILRCVPISNHLYFYWYRQILGQKVEFLVSFYNNEISEKSEIFDDQFSVERPDGSNFTLKIRSTKLEDSAMYFCASSMDNEQFFGPGTRLTVL.

This clone was counted a few times. The chain uses TRBV5-4 and TRBJ2-3; 13 bases map to TRBD2. Germline loops: CDR1 SGHNT, CDR2 YYREEE (reference sequence). The CDR3 runs to 18 residues. V dropped 0 bases and J dropped 0; count of bases not matched to a gene: 4. In nucleotides, the CDR3 is TGTGCCAGCAGCTTGGAACTAGCGGGGGGGTATAGCACAGATACGCAGTATTTT. Protein product: CASSLELAGGYSTDTQYF.

This clone was counted between two and nine times. The V gene is TRBV1, the J gene TRBJ1-2. TRBV1 is described as a pseudogene. CDR3 size: 15 residues. In nucleotides, the CDR3 is TGCACCAGCAGCCAAGATCCCCGGGGGGCAGATGGCTACACCTTC. This sequence encodes CTSSQDPRGADGYTF.

The chain uses TRBV28 and TRBJ1-1; TRBD1 matches at 11 bases. Per the germline V gene, CDR1 is MDHEN and CDR2 is SYDVKM. This CDR3 has 15 residues. The ends lost 3 bases at V and 5 bases at J; junction bases unmatched: 5. The CDR3: CASSLGDRGGTEAFF. For the CDR3, the DNA is TGTGCCAGCAGTTTGGGGGACAGGGGGGGGACTGAAGCTTTCTTT.

The chain couples TRBV2 to TRBJ1-5; TRBD1 matches at 9 bases. The CDR3 spans 13 residues. Germline V lookup: CDR1 SNHLY, CDR2 FYNNEI. V shed 6 bases, J shed 7 bases, and the junction held 4 bases outside the gene matches. CDR3 nucleotides: TGTGCCAGCAGGACAGGGGGAGGGCAGCCCCAGCATTTT. It yields the protein CASRTGGGQPQHF.

This chain links TRBV5-1 with TRBJ1-1; TRBD1 matches 9 bases. V gave up 2 bases and J gave up 2 bases; unmatched junction bases: 1. This CDR3 comprises 14 residues. The germline CDR1 and CDR2 sequences are SGHRS and YFSETQ. Written as DNA, the CDR3 is TGCGCCAGCAGCTTAACAGGGGGCAACACTGAAGCTTTCTTT. It is translated as CASSLTGGNTEAFF.

V usage is TRBV15 and J usage is TRBJ2-1, with 7 bases identical to TRBD1. Germline V gene sequence: CDR1 LNHNV, CDR2 YYDKDF (reference sequence). The CDR3 covers 15 residues. V shed 2 bases, J shed 7 bases, and the junction held 8 bases outside the gene matches. The CDR3 DNA reads TGTGCCACCAGCAGAATGACAGGGTCGGGTAATGAGCAGTTCTTC. Protein product: CATSRMTGSGNEQFF.

The rearrangement joins TRBV6-1 to TRBJ1-2; D is ambiguous. The V end was cut by 9 bases, the J end by 2 bases, with 10 bases between. Germline CDR1 and CDR2: MNHNS and SASEGT. The CDR3 length is 12 residues. CDR3 nucleotide sequence: TGTGCCAGAGAACATCAGAACTATGGCTACACCTTC. It encodes CAREHQNYGYTF.

Concerning this clone itself: At one end, the junction sequence differs from germline, possibly due to a read error. The chain links TRBV7-9 to TRBJ2-7; 8 bases line up with TRBD1. Germline assignment: CDR1 SEHNR and CDR2 FQNEAQ (reference sequence). This CDR3 has 13 amino acids. CDR3 amino acids: CASSLGQGHEQYF. The CDR3 nucleotides read TGTGCCAGCAGTTTAGGACAGGGCCACGAGCAGTACTTC.

The CDR3 reads CASTRRAGQGKETQYF. In DNA, the CDR3 is TGTGCCAGTACCAGGAGGGCGGGACAGGGAAAAGAGACCCAGTACTTC. This chain links TRBV19 with TRBJ2-5, with 9 bases fitting TRBD1. V trimming: 7 bases; J trimming: 3 bases; junction bases outside the gene matches: 12. Looked up from germline, CDR1 is LNHDA and CDR2 is SQIVND (reference sequence). The CDR3 covers 16 residues. The full variable domain, rest sourced from reference TRBV19 and TRBJ2-5, is DGGITQSPKYLFRKEGQNVTLSCEQNLNHDAMYWYRQDPGQGLRLIYYSQIVNDFQKGDIAEGYSVSREKKESFPLTVTSAQKNPTAFYLCASTRRAGQGKETQYFGPGTRLLVL.

The sample holds one count of this clone. The chain combines TRBV7-3 with TRBJ2-1; D remains unclear. Trimming took 1 base from V and 8 from J, leaving 12 bases between them. Germline loops: CDR1 SGHTA, CDR2 FQGTGA. There are 14 residues in the CDR3. The CDR3 here is CASSLNPGYDEQFF. CDR3 sequence (DNA): TGTGCCAGCAGCTTAAACCCAGGATACGATGAGCAGTTCTTC.